One T cell receptor beta chain is described in this entry. This specimen belongs to a study of graft-versus-host responses after intestinal transplantation. Looking at the study overall: Recipients across the board were started on anti-thymocyte globulin induction, then kept on tacrolimus and steroids for approximately three years.

V trimming: 6 bases; J trimming: 4 bases; junction bases outside the gene matches: 8. The CDR3 extends over 14 amino acids. Germline CDR1 is SGHRS and CDR2 is YFSETQ. The data were produced by immunoSEQ multiplex PCR, yet TCRdb's version contains in-frame clones alone and is incomplete. The sample carries under 100,000 clones, around nine tenths recorded once. This TCR came from a human patient who received an intestinal transplant, so some T cells may come from the graft donor. V and J are TRBV5-1 and TRBJ1-1; TRBD1 matches at 8 bases. The sample was PBMCs, taken approximately 470 days after intestinal transplant. The CDR3 region has the DNA TGCGCCAGCACCCAGGGGGCGGGGGTCACTGAAGCTTTCTTT. Translation gives CASTQGAGVTEAFF.